Following are 23 T cell receptor beta chains from one sample sequenced in a study of blood T cell repertoires in COVID-19. Assay used: immunoSEQ multiplex PCR; TCRdb lists only in-frame clones, some missing. The table has roughly 420,000 clones, 88% seen once. Specimen: PBMCs or T cells enriched from blood (not recorded which). The receptors shown here come from a woman in her 30s with acute COVID-19.

Worth noting for this clone: One end of the junction varies from germline; a read error may be responsible. The rearrangement uses TRBV6-1 and TRBJ1-2; TRBD1 agrees at 8 bases. CDR1 is MNHNS and CDR2 is SASEGT in the germline V gene. This CDR3 is 14 amino acids long. The CDR3 region is CASREAQGGAGYTF. The CDR3 DNA reads as TGTGCCAGCAGGGAAGCACAGGGGGGGGCTGGCTACACCTTC.

This sequence joins TRBV7-2 and TRBJ1-1, with D hard to call. Trimming removed 5 bases from V and 1 base from J, with 14 bases in between. The germline V gene has CDR1 SGHTA and CDR2 FQGNSA. This CDR3 spans 15 amino acids. CDR3 DNA: TGTGCCAGCAGCCCACTATCGTTTGGGAACACTGAAGCTTTCTTT. Translating it yields CASSPLSFGNTEAFF.

The chain has TRBV7-2 and TRBJ2-7; 7 bases fit TRBD2. The CDR3 sequence is 15 residues long. V was pared by 5 bases and J by 4 bases, with 11 bases of the junction left unmatched. CDR1 SGHTA and CDR2 FQGNSA come from the germline V gene. Written as DNA, the CDR3 is TGTGCCAGCAGCCCCCTGGCTGCGGGGGATTACGAGCAGTACTTC. It is translated as CASSPLAAGDYEQYF. Complete variable domain (other parts from reference TRBV7-2 and TRBJ2-7): GAGVSQSPSNKVTEKGKDVELRCDPISGHTALYWYRQSLGQGLEFLIYFQGNSAPDKSGLPSDRFSAERTGGSVSTLTIQRTQQEDSAVYLCASSPLAAGDYEQYFGPGTRLTVT.

The chain has TRBV7-6 and TRBJ2-7, with TRBD2 matching over 12 bases. CDR1 SGHVS and CDR2 FNYEAQ come from the germline V gene. The CDR3 spans 19 residues. V dropped 0 bases and J dropped 0; count of bases not matched to a gene: 9. CDR3 in amino acids: CASSLALMTSGGSSYEQYF. DNA of the CDR3: TGTGCCAGCAGCTTAGCGTTAATGACTAGCGGGGGCAGCTCCTACGAGCAGTACTTC.

V usage is TRBV6-5 and J usage is TRBJ1-5, with D unresolved. This CDR3 is built from 15 residues. Trimming shortened V by 5 bases and J by 0 bases, and 11 bases separated the two germline ends. CDR1 is MNHEY and CDR2 is SVGAGI in the germline V gene. The CDR3 spells CASSRNPYSNQPQHF. The CDR3 coding sequence is TGTGCCAGCAGTCGAAACCCCTATAGCAATCAGCCCCAGCATTTT.

This chain joins TRBV4-3 and TRBJ1-3; the D is unclear. The V end was cut by 0 bases, the J end by 0 bases, with 9 bases between. Germline values: CDR1 LGHNA, CDR2 YSLEER. This CDR3 comprises 16 residues. This CDR3 reads CASSQDLGSSGNTIYF. CDR3 DNA: TGCGCCAGCAGCCAAGATCTGGGCAGCTCTGGAAACACCATATATTTT.

The chain recombines TRBV5-1 with TRBJ1-1; perhaps TRBD1 as D (6 bases). The V end lost 4 bases, the J end lost 11 bases, and 15 bases lay between the germline ends. CDR1 and CDR2 (germline): SGHRS, YFSETQ. This CDR3 region has 12 residues. The CDR3 region has the DNA TGCGCCAGCAGCATAATCGGACAGAGGGCTTTCTTT. Its translation: CASSIIGQRAFF.

This rearrangement joins TRBV7-9 to TRBJ2-6; no clear D gene. The CDR3 spans 14 residues. The germline V gene has CDR1 SEHNR and CDR2 FQNEAQ (reference sequence). V lost 3 bases and J lost 1, with 4 bases in between. The CDR3 nucleotides are TGTGCCAGCAGCTTCTATTCTGGGGCCAACGTCCTGACTTTC. It yields the protein CASSFYSGANVLTF. The whole variable domain, remainder taken from reference TRBV7-9 and TRBJ2-6, is DTGVSQNPRHKITKRGQNVTFRCDPISEHNRLYWYRQTLGQGPEFLTYFQNEAQLEKSRLLSDRFSAERPKGSFSTLEIQRTEQGDSAMYLCASSFYSGANVLTFGAGSRLTVL.

The chain has TRBV2 and TRBJ1-6; 10 nucleotides line up with TRBD1. Trimming cost V 6 bases and J 8 bases; bases outside gene matches: 13. Germline values: CDR1 SNHLY, CDR2 FYNNEI. The CDR3 runs to 17 residues. CDR3 protein: CASSTINGDRGHSPLHF. Here the CDR3 DNA reads TGTGCCAGCAGCACGATAAACGGGGACAGGGGTCATTCACCCCTCCACTTT.

V and J are TRBV5-1 and TRBJ1-1, with D hard to call. Germline CDR1 and CDR2: SGHRS and YFSETQ. CDR3 length: 14 residues. V was cut by 0 bases and J by 1 base, with 7 bases left in between. CDR3 residues: CASSLERRNTEAFF. CDR3 in DNA: TGCGCCAGCAGCTTGGAGAGGCGGAACACTGAAGCTTTCTTT. Full variable domain (outside the CDR3, taken from reference TRBV5-1 and TRBJ1-1): KAGVTQTPRYLIKTRGQQVTLSCSPISGHRSVSWYQQTPGQGLQFLFEYFSETQRNKGNFPGRFSGRQFSNSRSEMNVSTLELGDSALYLCASSLERRNTEAFFGQGTRLTVV.

V and J are TRBV25-1 and TRBJ1-1, with no clear D. This CDR3 has 14 residues. CDR1 and CDR2 (germline): MGHDK, SYGVNS. V lost 5 bases and J 1 base, leaving 11 bases between the germline ends. The CDR3 reads CASSPLGENTEAFF. CDR3 bases: TGTGCCAGCAGTCCCCTCGGGGAGAACACTGAAGCTTTCTTT.

J is TRBJ1-3 and V is TRBV19; 8 nucleotides line up with TRBD1. Germline V lookup: CDR1 LNHDA, CDR2 SQIVND (reference sequence). The CDR3 spans 18 residues. Losses at the gene ends were 1 base for V and 1 base for J; bases not matched to a gene: 9. This CDR3 is CASSIASTGAFSGNTIYF. The CDR3 DNA reads TGTGCCAGTAGTATAGCTTCGACAGGGGCCTTTTCTGGAAACACCATATATTTT.

The gene calls are TRBV4-3 and TRBJ1-5; no clear D gene. Looked up from germline, CDR1 is LGHNA and CDR2 is YSLEER. The CDR3 runs to 14 residues. V lost 4 bases and J lost 6, with 13 bases in between. The CDR3 DNA is TGCGCCAGCAGCCCTCCTTCGGGGTGTCAGCCCCAGCATTTT. Encoded protein: CASSPPSGCQPQHF.

The chain links TRBV6-2 or TRBV6-3 to TRBJ2-5, with 7 nucleotides matching TRBD2. CDR1 is MNHEY and CDR2 is SVGEGT in the germline V gene. V dropped 6 bases and J dropped 3; count of bases not matched to a gene: 7. The CDR3 length is 14 residues. The CDR3 sequence is CASSPGTTKETQYF. CDR3 DNA sequence: TGTGCCAGCAGCCCCGGGACTACTAAAGAGACCCAGTACTTC.

The V call is TRBV11-2, the J call TRBJ1-2; 7 bases line up with TRBD1. Germline CDR1 reads SGHAT; CDR2 reads FQNNGV. This CDR3 spans 14 amino acids. Unmatched junction bases numbered 4, after V lost 3 bases and J lost 3 bases. The DNA of the CDR3 is TGTGCCAGCAGCTTCCCCGGGACAGACTATGGCTACACCTTC. Protein product: CASSFPGTDYGYTF.

V usage is TRBV7-3 and J usage is TRBJ1-4, with D perhaps TRBD1 (5 bases). CDR3 length equals 17 residues. V was clipped by 2 bases and J by 0 bases, with 13 bases between them. Germline CDR1 and CDR2: SGHTA and FQGTGA. CDR3 protein: CASSLPDRLPTNEKLFF. In DNA, the CDR3 is TGTGCCAGCAGCTTACCAGACAGATTACCAACTAATGAAAAACTGTTTTTT.

The CDR3 nucleotides read TGCGCCAGCAGCTTGGAAGGATGGAGAAGCAAAAACATTCAGTACTTC. It translates to CASSLEGWRSKNIQYF. This chain joins TRBV5-1 and TRBJ2-4, with D unresolved. Germline V gives CDR1 SGHRS, CDR2 YFSETQ. This CDR3 region has 16 residues. V lost 0 bases to trimming and J lost 3 bases, with 13 bases between them.

The rearrangement links TRBV6-2 or TRBV6-3 to TRBJ2-1, with 11 bases lining up with TRBD2. The V gene's germline CDR1 is MNHEY and CDR2 SVGEGT. V gave up 4 bases and J gave up 6 bases; unmatched junction bases: 11. The CDR3 covers 17 residues. The CDR3 is CASSLLAGDTPGNEQFF. DNA for the CDR3: TGTGCCAGCAGTTTACTAGCGGGGGACACCCCTGGCAATGAGCAGTTCTTC.

The rearrangement links TRBV5-1 to TRBJ2-1; D not resolved. This CDR3 is 17 amino acids long. Germline CDR1 SGHRS, CDR2 YFSETQ. Trimming left V 4 bases short and J 0 bases short, with 17 bases between. Here the CDR3 reads CASSPWATQSSYNEQFF. The CDR3 DNA sequence: TGCGCCAGCAGCCCCTGGGCCACCCAGAGCTCCTACAATGAGCAGTTCTTC. Full variable domain (outside the CDR3, taken from reference TRBV5-1 and TRBJ2-1): KAGVTQTPRYLIKTRGQQVTLSCSPISGHRSVSWYQQTPGQGLQFLFEYFSETQRNKGNFPGRFSGRQFSNSRSEMNVSTLELGDSALYLCASSPWATQSSYNEQFFGPGTRLTVL.

V and J are TRBV3-1 (or the pseudogene TRBV3-2) and TRBJ2-6, with D hard to call. The CDR3 loop spans 15 amino acids. The V gene's germline CDR1 is LGHDT and CDR2 YNNKEL (reference sequence). The ends were cut back, 2 bases at V and 2 bases at J, with 7 bases in the middle. CDR3 region: CASSQKAAGANVLTF. CDR3 in DNA: TGTGCCAGCAGCCAAAAAGCCGCTGGGGCCAACGTCCTGACTTTC.

The V and J genes are TRBV21-1 and TRBJ1-1; TRBD1, as called in the table, went unchecked against the DNA. TRBV21-1 is deemed a pseudogene. The CDR3 contains 15 residues. CDR3: CASRYRQGGNTEAFF. CDR3 nucleotide sequence: TGTGCCAGCAGATATCGACAGGGGGGGAACACTGAAGCTTTCTTT.

About this clone: The same CDR3 is also encoded by other DNA sequences in this sample. V and J are TRBV7-2 and TRBJ1-3; TRBD1 might be the D (5 bases). V lost 5 bases, J lost 4 bases, and 15 bases lay in between. This CDR3 has 15 residues. Germline CDR1 reads SGHTA; CDR2 reads FQGNSA. The CDR3 spells CASSLRGSSGNTIYF. The CDR3, as DNA: TGTGCCAGCAGCCTGCGGGGGTCTTCGGGAAACACCATATATTTT.

The chain couples TRBV9 to TRBJ1-1, with a weak D call TRBD1 (6 bases). Germline loops: CDR1 SGDLS, CDR2 YYNGEE. Trimming pared 4 bases from V and 1 base from J, leaving 11 bases between. This CDR3 has 14 amino acids. The CDR3 reads CASSPGRGNTEAFF. The DNA for the CDR3 is TGTGCCAGCAGCCCAGGCAGGGGGAACACTGAAGCTTTCTTT. The variable domain in full, completed from reference TRBV9 and TRBJ1-1, reads DSGVTQTPKHLITATGQRVTLRCSPRSGDLSVYWYQQSLDQGLQFLIQYYNGEERAKGNILERFSAQQFPDLHSELNLSSLELGDSALYFCASSPGRGNTEAFFGQGTRLTVV.